This TCR beta chain was observed in a study of shared clonotypes between healthy human individuals. The CDR3 is made up of 14 amino acids. The germline V gene encodes CDR1 SGHRS and CDR2 YFSETQ. Trimming took 2 bases from V and 3 from J, leaving 11 bases between them. Clones were sequenced by immunoSEQ multiplex PCR, and TCRdb holds only the in-frame ones, with some missing. The sample includes roughly 530,000 clones, less than 96% of them seen just once. The chain recombines TRBV5-1 with TRBJ1-2; D possibly corresponds to TRBD1 (6 bases). This clonotype originated in a young woman in good health. The sample was naive CD4+ T cells sorted from blood. Noted subset: CD45RA+ positively selected. The CDR3 coding sequence is TGCGCCAGCAGCTTACTAGGGGGAGACTATGGCTACACCTTC. It translates to CASSLLGGDYGYTF.